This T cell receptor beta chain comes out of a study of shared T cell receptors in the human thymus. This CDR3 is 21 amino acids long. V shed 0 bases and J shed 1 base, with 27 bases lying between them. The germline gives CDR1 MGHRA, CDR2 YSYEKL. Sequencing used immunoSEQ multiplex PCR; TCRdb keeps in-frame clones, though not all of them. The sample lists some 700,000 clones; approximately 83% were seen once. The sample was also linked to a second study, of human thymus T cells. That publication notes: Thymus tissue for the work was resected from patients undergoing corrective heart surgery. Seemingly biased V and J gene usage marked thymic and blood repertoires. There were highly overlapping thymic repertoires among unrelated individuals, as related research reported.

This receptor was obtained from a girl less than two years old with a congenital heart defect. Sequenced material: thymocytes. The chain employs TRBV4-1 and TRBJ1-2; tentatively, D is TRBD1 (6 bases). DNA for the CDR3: TGCGCCAGCAGCCAAGATCAACAGGGCGCCCTCCCAACACACAATAACTATGGCTACACCTTC. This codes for CASSQDQQGALPTHNNYGYTF.